Sequencing of this T cell receptor beta chain was carried out in a study of T cell changes during pregnancy in multiple sclerosis. This clone was observed once. The V segment lost 4 bases and the J segment 5 bases; nucleotides outside the gene matches: 4. CDR1 MDHEN and CDR2 SYDVKM come from the germline V gene. The length of the CDR3 is 14 residues. Data came from immunoSEQ multiplex PCR; TCRdb stores just in-frame clones and leaves some out. The table has about 44,000 clones, 89% seen once. This TCR came from a female donor with multiple sclerosis, enrolled in a pregnancy study. The V and J genes are TRBV28 and TRBJ2-3, with TRBD2 matching over 9 bases. Source: CD4+ T cells from peripheral blood mononuclear cells, taken after pregnancy. DNA of the CDR3: TGTGCCAGCAGTTCTAGCGGGGAGGGAGATACGCAGTATTTT. It translates to CASSSSGEGDTQYF.